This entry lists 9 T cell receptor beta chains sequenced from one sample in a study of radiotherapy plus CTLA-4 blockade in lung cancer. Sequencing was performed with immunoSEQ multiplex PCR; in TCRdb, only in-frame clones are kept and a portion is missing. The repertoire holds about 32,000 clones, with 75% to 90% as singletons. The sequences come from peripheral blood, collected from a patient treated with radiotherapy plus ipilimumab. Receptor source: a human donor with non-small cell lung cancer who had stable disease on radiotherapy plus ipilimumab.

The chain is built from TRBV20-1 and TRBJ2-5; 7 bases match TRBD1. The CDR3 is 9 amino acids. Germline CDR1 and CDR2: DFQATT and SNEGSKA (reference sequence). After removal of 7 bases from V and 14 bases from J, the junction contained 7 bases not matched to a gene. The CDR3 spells CSEGRQGYF. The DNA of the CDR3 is TGCAGTGAGGGAAGACAGGGCTACTTC.

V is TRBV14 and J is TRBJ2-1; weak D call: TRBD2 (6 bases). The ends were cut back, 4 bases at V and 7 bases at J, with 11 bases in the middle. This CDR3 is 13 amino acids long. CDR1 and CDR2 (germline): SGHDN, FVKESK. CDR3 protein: CASSRGTGNEQFF. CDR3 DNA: TGTGCCAGCAGCCGCGGGACTGGTAATGAGCAGTTCTTC.

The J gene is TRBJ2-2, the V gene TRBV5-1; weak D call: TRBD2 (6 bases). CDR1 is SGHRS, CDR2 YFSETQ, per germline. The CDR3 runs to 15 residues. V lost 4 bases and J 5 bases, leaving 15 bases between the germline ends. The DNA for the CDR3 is TGCGCCAGCAGCCCGGGGACTGCGGGGACCGGGGAGCTGTTTTTT. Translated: CASSPGTAGTGELFF. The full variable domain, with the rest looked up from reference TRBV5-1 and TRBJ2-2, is KAGVTQTPRYLIKTRGQQVTLSCSPISGHRSVSWYQQTPGQGLQFLFEYFSETQRNKGNFPGRFSGRQFSNSRSEMNVSTLELGDSALYLCASSPGTAGTGELFFGEGSRLTVL.

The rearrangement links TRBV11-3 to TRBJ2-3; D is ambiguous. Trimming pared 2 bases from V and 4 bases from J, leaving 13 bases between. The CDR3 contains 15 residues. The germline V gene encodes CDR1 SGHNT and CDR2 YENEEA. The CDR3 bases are TGTGCCAGCAGCTTAAGTCCAGGTTCGGCAGATACGCAGTATTTT. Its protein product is CASSLSPGSADTQYF.

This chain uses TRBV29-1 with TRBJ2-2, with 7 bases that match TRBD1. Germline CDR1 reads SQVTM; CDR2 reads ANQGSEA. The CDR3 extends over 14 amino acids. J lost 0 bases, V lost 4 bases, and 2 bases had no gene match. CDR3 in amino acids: CSVGDRTNTGELFF. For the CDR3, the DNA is TGCAGCGTTGGGGACAGAACGAACACCGGGGAGCTGTTTTTT.

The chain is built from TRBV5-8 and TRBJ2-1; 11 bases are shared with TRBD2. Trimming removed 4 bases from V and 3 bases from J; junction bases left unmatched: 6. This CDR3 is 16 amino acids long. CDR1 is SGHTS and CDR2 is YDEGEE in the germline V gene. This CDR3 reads CASSISGRAFYNEQFF. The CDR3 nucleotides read TGTGCCAGCAGCATTAGCGGGAGGGCTTTCTACAATGAGCAGTTCTTC.

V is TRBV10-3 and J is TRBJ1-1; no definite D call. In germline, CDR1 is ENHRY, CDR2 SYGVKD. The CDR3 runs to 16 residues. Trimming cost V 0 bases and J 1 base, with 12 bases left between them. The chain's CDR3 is CAISESKLSGNTEAFF. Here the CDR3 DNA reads TGTGCCATCAGTGAGTCGAAGCTGAGCGGGAACACTGAAGCTTTCTTT.

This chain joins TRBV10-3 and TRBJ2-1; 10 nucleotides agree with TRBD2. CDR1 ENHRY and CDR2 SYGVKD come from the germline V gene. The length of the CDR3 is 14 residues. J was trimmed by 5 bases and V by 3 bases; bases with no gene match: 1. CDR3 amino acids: CAISEAGGNNEQFF. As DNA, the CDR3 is TGTGCCATCAGTGAAGCGGGAGGGAACAATGAGCAGTTCTTC.

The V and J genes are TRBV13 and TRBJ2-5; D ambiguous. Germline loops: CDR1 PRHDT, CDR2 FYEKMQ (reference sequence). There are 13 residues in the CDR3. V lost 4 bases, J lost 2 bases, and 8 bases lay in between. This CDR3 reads CASSSARQETQYF. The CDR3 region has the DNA TGTGCCAGCAGCTCGGCTAGACAAGAGACCCAGTACTTC.